Reported below is one TCR beta chain. The data were produced by immunoSEQ multiplex PCR, yet TCRdb's version contains in-frame clones alone and is incomplete. The sample records some 83,000 clones, 70% to 85% being singletons. Blood draws occurred at baseline, cycle 4 day 1, and cycle 7 day 1. The data were taken from a study of OX40 agonist ivuxolimab in advanced cancers. Germline lookup yields CDR1 SGHVS and CDR2 FNYEAQ. The length of the CDR3 is 14 residues. The chain has TRBV7-6 and TRBJ2-5; 9 nucleotides agree with TRBD1. The end of the DNA fits TRBJ2-7 better, so the J call may be wrong. The TCR comes from an adult with an advanced solid tumor such as melanoma, head and neck, liver or kidney cancer. The sample consisted of CD4+ or CD8+ T cells sorted from blood, taken in a trial of the OX40 agonist ivuxolimab. The CDR3 nucleotides read TGTGCCAGCAGCTTACCCGGGACAGGGAACGAGCAGTACTTC. Translation gives CASSLPGTGNEQYF.